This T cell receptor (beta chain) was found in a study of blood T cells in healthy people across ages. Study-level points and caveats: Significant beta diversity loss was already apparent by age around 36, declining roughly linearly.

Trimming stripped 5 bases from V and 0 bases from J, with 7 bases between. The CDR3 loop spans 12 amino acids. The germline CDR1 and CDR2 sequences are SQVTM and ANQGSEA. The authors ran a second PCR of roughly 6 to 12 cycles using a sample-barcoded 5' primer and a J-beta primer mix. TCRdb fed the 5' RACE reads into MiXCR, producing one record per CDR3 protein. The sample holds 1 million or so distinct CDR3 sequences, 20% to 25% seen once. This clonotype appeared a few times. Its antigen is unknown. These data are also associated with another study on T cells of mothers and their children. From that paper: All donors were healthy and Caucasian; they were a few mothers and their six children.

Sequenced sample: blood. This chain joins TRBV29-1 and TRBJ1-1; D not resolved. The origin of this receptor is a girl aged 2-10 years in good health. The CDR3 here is CSVTDLNTEAFF. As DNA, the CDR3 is TGCAGCGTTACTGACTTGAACACTGAAGCTTTCTTT.